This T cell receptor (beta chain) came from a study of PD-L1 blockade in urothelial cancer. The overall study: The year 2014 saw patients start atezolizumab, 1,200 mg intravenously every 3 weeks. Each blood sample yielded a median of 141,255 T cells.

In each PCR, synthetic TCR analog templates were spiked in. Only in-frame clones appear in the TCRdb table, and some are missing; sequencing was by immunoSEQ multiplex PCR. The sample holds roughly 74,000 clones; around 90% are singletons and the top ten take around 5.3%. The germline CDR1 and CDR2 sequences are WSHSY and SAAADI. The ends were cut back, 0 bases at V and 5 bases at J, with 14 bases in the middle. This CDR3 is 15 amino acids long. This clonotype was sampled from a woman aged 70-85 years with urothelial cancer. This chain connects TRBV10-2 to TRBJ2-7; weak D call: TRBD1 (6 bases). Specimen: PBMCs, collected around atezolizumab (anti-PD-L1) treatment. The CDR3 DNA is TGCGCCAGCAGTGAGTCGTGGCAGGGGATCCACGAGCAGTACTTC. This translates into CASSESWQGIHEQYF.